The 2 T cell receptor beta chains given below trace back to one sample, sequenced in a study of T cells expressing NK-cell markers. Each CDR3 protein gets one entry in TCRdb, which reprocessed the 5' RACE reads and gives no DNA. There are about 550,000 distinct CDR3 sequences in the sample, with roughly 3.5% held by the top ten. The sample consisted of blood T cells: a sorted CD56 or NKG2C T cell subset, CD4+ or CD8+ T cells, or bulk PBMC T cells (not recorded which). The receptors originated from a man aged 18-30 years in good health.

CDR3 in amino acids: CASSTDRGRQETQYF. This chain connects TRBV9 to TRBJ2-5; the TRBD1 assignment by TCRdb is unverifiable without DNA. The CDR3 runs 15 residues. Germline CDR1 reads SGDLS; CDR2 reads YYNGEE.

The CDR3 here is CATKLAGGDTQYF. The chain uses TRBV15 and TRBJ2-3; the D call from TCRdb, TRBD2, cannot be confirmed without DNA. The CDR3 contains 13 residues. CDR1 and CDR2 (germline): LNHNV, YYDKDF (reference sequence).